The TCR beta chain under discussion was sequenced for a study of beta chain features in type 1 diabetes. Study results and caveats: When Type 1 diabetes patients were examined, their TCRB CDR3s proved moderately but significantly shorter in all four CD4+ subsets. The question of HLA type influencing TCRB rearrangement was one that remained unresolved here. It was among patients, rather than healthy donors, that naive, central memory and Treg TCRB repertoires appeared more similar. VDJ junctions in type 1 diabetes patients carried more deletions and fewer insertions.

Sequencing targeted expressed TCRB transcripts, as all isolated RNA had been reverse transcribed. Reads from naive, central memory and regulatory T cell samples averaged approximately 3.7 million. Generated by immunoSEQ multiplex PCR, the TCRdb table keeps only in-frame clones and is missing some. There are hundreds of thousands of clones in the sample; more than 12% occur only once, and roughly 0.04% lies in the top ten. Germline CDR1 reads MGHRA; CDR2 reads YSYEKL. Trimming took 0 bases from V and 4 from J, leaving 12 bases between them. CDR3 length: 15 amino acids. This clone was observed once. The antigen remains unidentified.

The origin of this receptor is a man younger than 35 with type 1 diabetes. Sequenced sample: naive CD4+ T cells from blood. The genes are TRBV4-1 and TRBJ1-2, with D unclear. CDR3 loop: CASSQDLPGFYGYTF. The CDR3 nucleotides read TGCGCCAGCAGCCAAGATCTTCCGGGATTCTATGGCTACACCTTC.